This entry is about one TCR beta chain. The antigen remains unidentified. These data are taken from a study of chemoradiotherapy in HPV16-positive cancers. Whole-study results and caveats: The functional HPV-specific definition rests on just a couple of HPV16-positive patients.

Method: immunoSEQ multiplex PCR; TCRdb's copy keeps in-frame clones and lacks some. The repertoire consists of around 15,000 clones, with about 86% occurring once and the leading ten covering around 3.7%. Repeated repertoire sampling spanned the course of chemoradiotherapy. The CDR3 consists of 15 residues. The ends were cut back, 2 bases at V and 2 bases at J, with 12 bases in the middle. Germline assignment: CDR1 MNHNS and CDR2 SASEGT. The chain recombines TRBV6-1 with TRBJ1-1; no clear D gene. The TCR originated in a human donor with HPV-associated anogenital cancer. The starting material was blood, obtained from a patient who underwent chemoradiotherapy. The CDR3 spells CASSESYNPNTEAFF. The CDR3, as DNA: TGTGCCAGCAGTGAATCATACAATCCAAACACTGAAGCTTTCTTT.